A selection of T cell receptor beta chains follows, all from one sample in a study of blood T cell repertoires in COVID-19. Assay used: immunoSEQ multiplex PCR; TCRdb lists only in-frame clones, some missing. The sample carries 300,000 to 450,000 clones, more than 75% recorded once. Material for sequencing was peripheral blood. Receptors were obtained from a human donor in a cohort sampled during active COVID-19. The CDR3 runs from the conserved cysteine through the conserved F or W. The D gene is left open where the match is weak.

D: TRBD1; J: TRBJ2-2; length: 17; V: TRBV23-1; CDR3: CASSQSRMGTVTGELFF
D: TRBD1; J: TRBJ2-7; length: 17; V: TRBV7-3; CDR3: CASSPGPIGTGGGEQYF
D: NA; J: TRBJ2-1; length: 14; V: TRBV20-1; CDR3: CSASGWLAYNEQFF
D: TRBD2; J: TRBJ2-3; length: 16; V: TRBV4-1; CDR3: CASSWRTSGSTDTQYF
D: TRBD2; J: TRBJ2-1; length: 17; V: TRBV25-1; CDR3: CASSESTGTRYYNEQFF
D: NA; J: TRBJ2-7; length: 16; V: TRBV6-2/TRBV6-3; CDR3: CASSYRLADALDEQYF
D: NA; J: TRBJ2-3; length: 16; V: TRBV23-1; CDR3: CASSQSKRLSTDTQYF
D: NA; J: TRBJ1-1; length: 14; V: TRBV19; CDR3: CASSMGQKGAEAFF
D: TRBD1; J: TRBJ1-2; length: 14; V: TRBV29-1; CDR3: CSVATGTANYGYTF
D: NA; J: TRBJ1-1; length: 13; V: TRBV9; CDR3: CASSESMNTEAFF
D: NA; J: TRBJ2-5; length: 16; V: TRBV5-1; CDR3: CASSLGLGRGQETQYF
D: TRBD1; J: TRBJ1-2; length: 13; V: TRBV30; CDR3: CAWEDRGRGGYTF
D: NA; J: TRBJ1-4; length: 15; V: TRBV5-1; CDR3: CASSVQGDTNEKLFF
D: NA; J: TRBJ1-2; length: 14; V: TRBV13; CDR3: CASSLAGEVRGYTF
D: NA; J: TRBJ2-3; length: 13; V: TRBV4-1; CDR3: CASSPAWPDTQYF
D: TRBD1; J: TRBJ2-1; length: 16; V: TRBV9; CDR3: CASSPRGSTGMNEQFF
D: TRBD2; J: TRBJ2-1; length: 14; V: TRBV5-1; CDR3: CASSAGTSPSEQFF
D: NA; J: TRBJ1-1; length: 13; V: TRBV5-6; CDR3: CASTFAGGTEAFF
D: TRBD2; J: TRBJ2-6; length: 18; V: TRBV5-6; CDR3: CASISPRRGASGANVLTF
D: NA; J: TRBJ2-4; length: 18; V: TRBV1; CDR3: CTSSQDRVSGSAKNIQYF
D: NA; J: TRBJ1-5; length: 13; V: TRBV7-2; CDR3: CASSPTGGQPQHF
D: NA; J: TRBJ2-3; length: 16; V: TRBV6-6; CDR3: CASSPDAAGPTDTQYF
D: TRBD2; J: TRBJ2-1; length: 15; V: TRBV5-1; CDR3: CASSLGTSGSGEQFF
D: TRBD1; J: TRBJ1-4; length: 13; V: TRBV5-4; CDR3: CASSLTGDEKLFF
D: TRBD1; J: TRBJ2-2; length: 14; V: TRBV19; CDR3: CASEGQANTGELFF
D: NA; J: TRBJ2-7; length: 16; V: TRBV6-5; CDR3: CASSYSGGVLIYEQYF
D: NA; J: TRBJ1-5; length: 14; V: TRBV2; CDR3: CASSKQGEGQPQHF
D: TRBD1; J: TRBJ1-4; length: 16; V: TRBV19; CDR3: CASSNDRGGTNEKLFF
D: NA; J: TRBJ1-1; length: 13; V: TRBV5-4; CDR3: CASSLPGYGEAFF
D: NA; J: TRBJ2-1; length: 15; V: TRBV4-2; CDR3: CASSLQTYSYNEQFF
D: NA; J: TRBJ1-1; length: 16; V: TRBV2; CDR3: CASSKSGGWANTEAFF
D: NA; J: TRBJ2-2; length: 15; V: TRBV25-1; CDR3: CASSERKRSTGELFF
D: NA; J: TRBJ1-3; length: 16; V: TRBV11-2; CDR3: CASSLDQVSAGNTIYF
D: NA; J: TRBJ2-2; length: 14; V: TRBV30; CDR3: CASGGDRATGELFF
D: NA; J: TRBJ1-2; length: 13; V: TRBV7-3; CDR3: CASSLTEGYGYTF
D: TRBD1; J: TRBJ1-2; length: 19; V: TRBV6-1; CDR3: CASSARPGQSVTRHYGYTF
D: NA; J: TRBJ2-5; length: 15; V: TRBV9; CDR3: CASSVAGSGQETQYF
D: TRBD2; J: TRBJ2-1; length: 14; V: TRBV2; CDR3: CASVSTSGAGEQFF
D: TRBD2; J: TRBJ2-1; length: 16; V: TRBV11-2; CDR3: CASSLVIAGGFGEQFF
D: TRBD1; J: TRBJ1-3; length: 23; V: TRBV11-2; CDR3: CASSYPPGQGTSSTILSGNTIYF
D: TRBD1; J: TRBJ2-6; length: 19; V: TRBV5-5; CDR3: CASSRIPGTGGAGANVLTF
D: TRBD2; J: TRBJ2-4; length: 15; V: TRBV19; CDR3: CASSGKAGALNIQYF
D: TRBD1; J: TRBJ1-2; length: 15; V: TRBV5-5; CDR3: CASRVDRGGNYGYTF
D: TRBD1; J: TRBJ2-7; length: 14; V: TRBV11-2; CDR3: CASSRGQAAYEQYF
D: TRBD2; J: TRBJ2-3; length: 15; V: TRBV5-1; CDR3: CASSPTSGGTDTQYF
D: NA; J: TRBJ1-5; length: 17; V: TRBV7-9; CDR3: CASSLVTGGNSNQPQHF